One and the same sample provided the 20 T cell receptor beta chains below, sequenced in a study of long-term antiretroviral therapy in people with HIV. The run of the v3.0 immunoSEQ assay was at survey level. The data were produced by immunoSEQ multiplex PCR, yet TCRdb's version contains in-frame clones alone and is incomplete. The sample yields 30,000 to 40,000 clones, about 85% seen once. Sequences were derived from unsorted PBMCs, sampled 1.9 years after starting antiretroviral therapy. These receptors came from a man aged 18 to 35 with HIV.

CDR3 DNA sequence: TGTGCCAGCAGTGGATACGGGGAACAGGTTGGGGCTTTCTTT. Protein product: CASSGYGEQVGAFF. The chain has TRBV27 and TRBJ1-1, with TRBD1 as a possible D gene (5 bases). The V end lost 5 bases, the J end lost 11 bases, and 21 bases lay between the germline ends. Germline CDR1 reads MNHEY; CDR2 reads SMNVEV (reference sequence). The CDR3 length is 14 residues.

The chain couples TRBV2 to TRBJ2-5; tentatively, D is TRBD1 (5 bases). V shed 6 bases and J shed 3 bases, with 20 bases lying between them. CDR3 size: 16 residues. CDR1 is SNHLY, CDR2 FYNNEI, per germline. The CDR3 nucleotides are TGTGCCAGCAGCCTCAGGTGGGGCAGTCCAGAAGAGACCCAGTACTTC. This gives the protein CASSLRWGSPEETQYF.

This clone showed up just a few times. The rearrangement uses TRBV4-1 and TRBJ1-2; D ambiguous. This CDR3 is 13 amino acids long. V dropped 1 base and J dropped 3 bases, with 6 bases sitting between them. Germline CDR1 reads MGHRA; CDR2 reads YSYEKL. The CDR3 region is CASSQAGYYGYTF. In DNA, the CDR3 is TGCGCCAGCAGCCAAGCAGGCTACTATGGCTACACCTTC.

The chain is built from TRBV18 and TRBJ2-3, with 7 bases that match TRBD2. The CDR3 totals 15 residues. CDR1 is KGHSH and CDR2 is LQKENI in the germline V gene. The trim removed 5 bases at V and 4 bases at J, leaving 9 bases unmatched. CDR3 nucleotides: TGTGCCAGCTCAAAACGTCATCGGGGGGCAGATACGCAGTATTTT. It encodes CASSKRHRGADTQYF.

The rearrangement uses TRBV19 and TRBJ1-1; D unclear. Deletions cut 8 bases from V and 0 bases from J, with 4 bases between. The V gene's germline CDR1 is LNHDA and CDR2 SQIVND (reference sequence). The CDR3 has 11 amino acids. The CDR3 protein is CASVVNTEAFF. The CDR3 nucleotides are TGTGCCAGTGTTGTGAACACTGAAGCTTTCTTT.

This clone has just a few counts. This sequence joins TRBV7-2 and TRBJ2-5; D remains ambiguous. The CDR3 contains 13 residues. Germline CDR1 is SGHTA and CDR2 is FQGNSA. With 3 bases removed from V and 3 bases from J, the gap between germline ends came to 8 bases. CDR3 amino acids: CASSFDGEETQYF. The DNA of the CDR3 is TGTGCCAGCAGCTTCGATGGAGAAGAGACCCAGTACTTC.

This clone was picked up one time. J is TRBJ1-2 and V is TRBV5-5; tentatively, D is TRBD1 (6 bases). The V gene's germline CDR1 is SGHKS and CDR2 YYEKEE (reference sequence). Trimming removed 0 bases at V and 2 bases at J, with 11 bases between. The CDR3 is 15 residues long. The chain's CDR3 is CASSLEGGLNYGYTF. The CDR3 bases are TGTGCCAGCAGCTTGGAGGGGGGGCTGAACTATGGCTACACCTTC. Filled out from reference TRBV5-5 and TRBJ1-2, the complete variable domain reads DAGVTQSPTHLIKTRGQQVTLRCSPISGHKSVSWYQQVLGQGPQFIFQYYEKEERGRGNFPDRFSARQFPNYSSELNVNALLLGDSALYLCASSLEGGLNYGYTFGSGTRLTVV.

The CDR3 DNA is TGCGCCAGCAGCTTGGAAGGAGGCGGAGACACTGAAGCTTTCTTT. This sequence encodes CASSLEGGGDTEAFF. The genes are TRBV5-1 and TRBJ1-1; D ambiguous. The germline V gene encodes CDR1 SGHRS and CDR2 YFSETQ. The CDR3 extends over 15 amino acids. V shed 0 bases and J shed 3 bases, with 12 bases lying between them.

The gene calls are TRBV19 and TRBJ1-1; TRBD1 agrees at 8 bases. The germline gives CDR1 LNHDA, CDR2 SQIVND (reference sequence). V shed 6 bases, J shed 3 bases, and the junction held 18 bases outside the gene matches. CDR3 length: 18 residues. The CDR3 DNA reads TGTGCCAGTAGACGCCAGGGGGCACGGGGTTATTTGGACACTGAAGCTTTCTTT. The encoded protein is CASRRQGARGYLDTEAFF.

CDR3 residues: CASGGDRGPTPVYGYTF. CDR3 DNA sequence: TGTGCCAGCGGCGGGGACAGGGGGCCGACACCCGTCTATGGCTACACCTTC. The chain is built from TRBV7-9 and TRBJ1-2; TRBD1 aligns across 12 bases. The CDR3 loop spans 17 amino acids. V lost 8 bases and J lost 4; bases outside the gene matches: 14. Per the germline V gene, CDR1 is SEHNR and CDR2 is FQNEAQ (reference sequence).

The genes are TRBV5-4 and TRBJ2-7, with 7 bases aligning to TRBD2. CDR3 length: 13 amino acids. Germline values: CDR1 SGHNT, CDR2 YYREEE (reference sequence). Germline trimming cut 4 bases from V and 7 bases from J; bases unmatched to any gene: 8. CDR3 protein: CASSARGSLEQYV. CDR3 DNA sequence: TGTGCCAGCAGCGCCCGCGGGAGCCTGGAGCAGTACGTC.

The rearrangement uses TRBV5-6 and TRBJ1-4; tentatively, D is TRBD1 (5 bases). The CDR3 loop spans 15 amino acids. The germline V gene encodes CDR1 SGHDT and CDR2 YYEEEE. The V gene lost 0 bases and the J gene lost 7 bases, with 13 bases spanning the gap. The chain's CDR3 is CASSLGGRRGEKLFF. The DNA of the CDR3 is TGTGCCAGCAGCTTGGGGGGACGGCGGGGTGAAAAACTGTTTTTT.

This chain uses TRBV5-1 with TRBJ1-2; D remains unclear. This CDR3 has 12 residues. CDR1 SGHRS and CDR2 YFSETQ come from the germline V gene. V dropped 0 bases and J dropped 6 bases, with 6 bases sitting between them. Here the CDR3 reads CASSLGLDGYTF. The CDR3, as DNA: TGCGCCAGCAGCTTGGGACTGGATGGCTACACCTTC.

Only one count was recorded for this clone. The CDR3 loop reads CASSPGIGRQTQYF. Written as DNA, the CDR3 is TGTGCCAGCTCACCAGGGATAGGTCGACAGACCCAGTACTTC. This chain links TRBV18 with TRBJ2-5; D gene ambiguous. This CDR3 has 14 residues. Trimming removed 2 bases from V and 6 bases from J, with 13 bases in between. Germline-derived CDR1 and CDR2 are KGHSH and LQKENI. Supplemented by reference TRBV18 and TRBJ2-5, the full variable domain reads NAGVMQNPRHLVRRRGQEARLRCSPMKGHSHVYWYRQLPEEGLKFMVYLQKENIIDESGMPKERFSAEFPKEGPSILRIQQVVRGDSAAYFCASSPGIGRQTQYFGPGTRLLVL.

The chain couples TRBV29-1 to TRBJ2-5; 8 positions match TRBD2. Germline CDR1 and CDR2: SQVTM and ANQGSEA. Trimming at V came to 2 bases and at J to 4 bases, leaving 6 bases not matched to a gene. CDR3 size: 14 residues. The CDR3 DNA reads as TGCAGCGTTGAACCGGCACGGGAGGGAGAGACCCAGTACTTC. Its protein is CSVEPAREGETQYF.

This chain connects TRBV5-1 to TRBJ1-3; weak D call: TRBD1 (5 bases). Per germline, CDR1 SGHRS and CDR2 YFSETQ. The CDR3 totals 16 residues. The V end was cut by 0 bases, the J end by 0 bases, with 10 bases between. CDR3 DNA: TGCGCCAGCAGCTTGGTAGGGGCCCCCTCTGGAAACACCATATATTTT. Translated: CASSLVGAPSGNTIYF.

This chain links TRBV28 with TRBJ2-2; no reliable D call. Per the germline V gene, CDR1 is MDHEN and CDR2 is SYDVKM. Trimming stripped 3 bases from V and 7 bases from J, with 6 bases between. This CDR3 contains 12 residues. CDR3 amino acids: CASSFLSGELFF. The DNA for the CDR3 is TGTGCCAGCAGTTTTTTGAGCGGGGAGCTGTTTTTT.

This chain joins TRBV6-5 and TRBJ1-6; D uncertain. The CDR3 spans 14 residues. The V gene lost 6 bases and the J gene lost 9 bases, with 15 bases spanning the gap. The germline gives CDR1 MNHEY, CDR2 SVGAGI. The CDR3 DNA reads TGTGCCAGCAGACTAGGCGGCGGAATTTCACCCCTCCACTTT. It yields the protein CASRLGGGISPLHF.

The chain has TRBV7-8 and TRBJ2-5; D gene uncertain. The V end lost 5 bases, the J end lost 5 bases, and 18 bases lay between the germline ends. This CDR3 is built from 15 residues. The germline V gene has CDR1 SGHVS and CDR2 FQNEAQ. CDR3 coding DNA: TGTGCCAGCAGCCCTAGAGGCGGTTCCCGGGAGACCCAGTACTTC. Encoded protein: CASSPRGGSRETQYF.

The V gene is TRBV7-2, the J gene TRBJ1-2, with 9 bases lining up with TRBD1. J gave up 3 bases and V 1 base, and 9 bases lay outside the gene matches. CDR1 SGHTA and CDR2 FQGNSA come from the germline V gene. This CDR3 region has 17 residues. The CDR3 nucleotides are TGTGCCAGCAGCTTAGACCCGGGACAGGGAGGCGACTATGGCTACACCTTC. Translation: CASSLDPGQGGDYGYTF.